This passage covers 3 T cell receptor beta chains from one sample sequenced in a study of OX40 agonist ivuxolimab in advanced cancers. TCRdb's table, derived via immunoSEQ multiplex PCR, lists solely in-frame clones and lacks some. The sample consists of 60,000 to 85,000 clones, over 75% of them appearing once. Sequenced material: CD4+ or CD8+ T cells sorted from blood, taken in a trial of the OX40 agonist ivuxolimab. These receptors all stem from an adult with an advanced solid tumor such as melanoma, head and neck, liver or kidney cancer.

V gene TRBV14 combines with J gene TRBJ2-7; a weak D match, TRBD2 (6 bases). The ends were cut back, 4 bases at V and 2 bases at J, with 21 bases in the middle. The CDR3 totals 17 residues. From germline, CDR1 is SGHDN and CDR2 FVKESK. The CDR3 reads CASSLVSRGKRTYEQYF. In nucleotides, the CDR3 is TGTGCCAGCAGCCTAGTTTCCCGGGGGAAAAGGACCTACGAGCAGTACTTC.

This chain connects TRBV30 to TRBJ1-4; 7 bases match TRBD1. In germline, CDR1 is GTSNPN, CDR2 SVGIG (reference sequence). J was trimmed by 7 bases and V by 1 base; bases with no gene match: 6. This CDR3 has 14 amino acids. CDR3: CAWSDPDRIEKLFF. The DNA of the CDR3 is TGTGCCTGGAGTGACCCGGACAGGATTGAAAAACTGTTTTTT.

The rearrangement uses TRBV19 and TRBJ2-1; no clear D gene. Germline CDR1 is LNHDA and CDR2 is SQIVND (reference sequence). The CDR3 is 11 residues long. V shed 3 bases and J shed 7 bases, with 4 bases lying between them. CDR3 region: CASSIRNEQFF. In DNA form, the CDR3 reads TGTGCCAGTAGTATTAGAAATGAGCAGTTCTTC.